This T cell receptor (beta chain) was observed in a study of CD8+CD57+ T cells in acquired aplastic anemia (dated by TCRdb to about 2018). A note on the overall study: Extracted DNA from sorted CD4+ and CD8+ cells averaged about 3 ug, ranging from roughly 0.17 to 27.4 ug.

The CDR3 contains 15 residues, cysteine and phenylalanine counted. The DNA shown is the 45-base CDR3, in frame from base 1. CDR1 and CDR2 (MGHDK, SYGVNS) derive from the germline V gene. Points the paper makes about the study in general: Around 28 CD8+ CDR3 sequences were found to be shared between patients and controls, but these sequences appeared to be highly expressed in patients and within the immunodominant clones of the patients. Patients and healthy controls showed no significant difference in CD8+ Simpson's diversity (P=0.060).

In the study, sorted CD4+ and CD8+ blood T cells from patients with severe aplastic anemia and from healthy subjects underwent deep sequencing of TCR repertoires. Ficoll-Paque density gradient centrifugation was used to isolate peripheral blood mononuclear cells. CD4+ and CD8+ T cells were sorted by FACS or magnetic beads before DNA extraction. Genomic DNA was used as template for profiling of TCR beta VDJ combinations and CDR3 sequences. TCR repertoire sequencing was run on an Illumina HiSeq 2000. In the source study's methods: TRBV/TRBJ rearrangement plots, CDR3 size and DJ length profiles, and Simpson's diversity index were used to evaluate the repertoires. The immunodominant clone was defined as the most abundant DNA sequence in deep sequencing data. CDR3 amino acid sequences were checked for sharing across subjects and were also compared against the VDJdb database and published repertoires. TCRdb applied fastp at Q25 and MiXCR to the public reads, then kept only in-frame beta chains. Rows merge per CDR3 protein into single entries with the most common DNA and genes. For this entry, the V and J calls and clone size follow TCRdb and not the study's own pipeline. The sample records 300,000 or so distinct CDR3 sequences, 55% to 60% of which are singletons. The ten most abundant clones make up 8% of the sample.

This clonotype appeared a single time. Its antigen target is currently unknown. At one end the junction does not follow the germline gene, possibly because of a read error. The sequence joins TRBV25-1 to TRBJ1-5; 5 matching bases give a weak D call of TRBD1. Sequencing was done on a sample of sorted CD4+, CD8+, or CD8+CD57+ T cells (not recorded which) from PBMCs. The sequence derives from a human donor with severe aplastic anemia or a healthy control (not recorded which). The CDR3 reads CASSPGTNSSQPQHF. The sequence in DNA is TGTGCCAGCAGCCCCGGGACGAATAGCAGTCAGCCCCAGCATTTT.